Presented here are 5 T cell receptor beta chains from one specimen sequenced in a study of T cells after posttransplantation cyclophosphamide. The repertoire was sequenced with immunoSEQ multiplex PCR; TCRdb's copy has only in-frame clones and lacks some. The sample lists 34,000 or so clones; roughly nine tenths were seen once. Cells defined as naive were viable CD3+CD4+ or CD3+CD8+ and CCR7+CD45RA+CD45RO-CD95-CD27+CD28+. Specimen: naive CD4+ T cells sorted from blood. The receptor set was obtained from a man aged 25-45 years in good health and a related stem cell transplant donor.

The rearrangement joins TRBV13 to TRBJ2-3; no definite D call. This CDR3 region has 12 residues. V lost 1 base and J lost 3, with 2 bases in between. The germline V gene encodes CDR1 PRHDT and CDR2 FYEKMQ (reference sequence). DNA for the CDR3: TGTGCCAGCAGCTTAGTAACAGATACGCAGTATTTT. This gives the protein CASSLVTDTQYF.

The genes are TRBV2 and TRBJ1-1; D not certain. V lost 3 bases to trimming and J lost 7 bases, with 15 bases between them. The CDR3 has 14 residues. Germline-derived CDR1 and CDR2 are SNHLY and FYNNEI. Here the CDR3 reads CASSDGGPRGEAFF. CDR3 nucleotides: TGTGCCAGCAGTGATGGAGGCCCAAGAGGTGAAGCTTTCTTT.

The chain couples TRBV2 to TRBJ1-6; 7 bases line up with TRBD1. Germline loops: CDR1 SNHLY, CDR2 FYNNEI. Trimming removed 0 bases from V and 10 bases from J; junction bases left unmatched: 9. The CDR3 extends over 16 amino acids. CDR3 sequence reads: CASSEAVGRGESPLHF. The CDR3 nucleotides read TGTGCCAGCAGTGAAGCTGTGGGCAGGGGGGAGTCACCCCTCCACTTT.

The chain joins TRBV28 to TRBJ1-5; D is perhaps TRBD1 (6 bases). CDR1 MDHEN and CDR2 SYDVKM come from the germline V gene. The V and J ends lost 5 bases and 2 bases respectively, with 10 bases between them. The CDR3 length is 14 residues. The CDR3 DNA sequence: TGTGCCAGCAGTAGGACAGAAGGCAATCAGCCCCAGCATTTT. Its protein product is CASSRTEGNQPQHF. Full variable domain (outside the CDR3, taken from reference TRBV28 and TRBJ1-5): DVKVTQSSRYLVKRTGEKVFLECVQDMDHENMFWYRQDPGLGLRLIYFSYDVKMKEKGDIPEGYSVSREKKERFSLILESASTNQTSMYLCASSRTEGNQPQHFGDGTRLSIL.

The genes are TRBV11-2 and TRBJ2-7; tentative D call: TRBD1 (7 bases). The germline V gene has CDR1 SGHAT and CDR2 FQNNGV. The CDR3 covers 14 residues. V was cut by 5 bases and J by 2 bases, with 13 bases left in between. The CDR3 loop reads CASSRRGEAYEQYF. CDR3 nucleotides: TGTGCCAGCAGCCGCAGGGGGGAGGCCTACGAGCAGTACTTC.